The clone carrying this T cell receptor beta chain has only a few counts. This entry comes from a study of PD-1 blockade in classical Hodgkin lymphoma. Looked up from germline, CDR1 is GTSNPN and CDR2 is SVGIG (reference sequence). V dropped 3 bases and J dropped 2 bases, with 16 bases sitting between them. The CDR3 loop spans 16 amino acids. Exposure to brentuximab vedotin varied, and each patient had relapsed following autologous stem cell transplantation. The data were produced by immunoSEQ multiplex PCR, yet TCRdb's version contains in-frame clones alone and is incomplete. The sample has 70,000 to 85,000 clones, roughly 91% seen once.

The starting material was peripheral blood mononuclear cells (PBMCs), obtained at baseline. The sequence was collected from a human donor with classical Hodgkin lymphoma. J is TRBJ1-4 and V is TRBV30, with D possibly being TRBD1 (6 bases). The CDR3 reads CAWRKNQGHTNEKLFF. CDR3 DNA: TGTGCCTGGAGAAAAAACCAGGGGCACACTAATGAAAAACTGTTTTTT.